The 31 T cell receptor beta chains below all came from one sample that was sequenced in a study of cytomegalovirus exposure and HLA in healthy donors (dated by TCRdb to about 2017). The library was made by the immunoSEQ multiplex PCR assay. For the multiplex PCR, a mixture combining 60 forward primers for TCR Vbeta segments and 13 reverse primers for TCR Jbeta segments was used. In its TCRdb copy, this immuneACCESS table keeps in-frame sequences only and misses some clones. Where compared with another copy, unresolved V genes explain less than half of these, and the others have no known cause. Counted in this sample were around 230,000 clones; nearly 80% of them appeared once. The leading ten clones occupy 1.5% to 2% of the sample. Sample: PBMCs. Every receptor here comes from a male donor in good health and CMV-seronegative.

The chain links TRBV6-4 to TRBJ1-6, with 11 bases that match TRBD1. There are 15 residues in the CDR3. J lost 9 bases, V lost 2 bases, and 3 bases had no gene match. From germline, CDR1 is MRHNA and CDR2 SNTAGT. CDR3 DNA: TGTGCCAGCAGTGACCGCGGGACAGGGGGTTCACCCCTCCACTTT. It translates to CASSDRGTGGSPLHF.

This chain connects TRBV28 to TRBJ1-5, with TRBD1 as a possible D gene (5 bases). Per germline, CDR1 MDHEN and CDR2 SYDVKM. V was trimmed by 6 bases and J by 6 bases, leaving 12 bases between them. This CDR3 spans 13 amino acids. As DNA, the CDR3 is TGTGCCAGCAGCTTAGGCAGGGTTCAGCCCCAGCATTTT. Translating gives CASSLGRVQPQHF.

The genes are TRBV4-1 and TRBJ1-2; D ambiguous. Germline V gene sequence: CDR1 MGHRA, CDR2 YSYEKL. This CDR3 has 13 residues. Trimming pared 1 base from V and 2 bases from J, leaving 5 bases between. CDR3: CASSQGLNYGYTF. CDR3 DNA sequence: TGCGCCAGCAGCCAAGGTCTAAACTATGGCTACACCTTC.

This clone appeared once. The J gene is TRBJ2-5, the V gene TRBV6-5; 7 bases match TRBD1. Judging by the DNA end, TRBJ2-7 fits better; the J call may be wrong. Germline CDR1 MNHEY, CDR2 SVGAGI. CDR3 size: 15 residues. The CDR3, as DNA: TGTGCCAGCAGTTATAGAGTAGGCAGGGGGAACGAGCAGTACTTC. Translated, it gives CASSYRVGRGNEQYF.

The chain links TRBV4-2 to TRBJ1-1; D is ambiguous. This CDR3 is 11 amino acids long. Germline CDR1 reads LGHNA; CDR2 reads YNFKEQ. Trimming stripped 1 base from V and 8 bases from J, with 5 bases between. The CDR3 spells CASSQGPEAFF. CDR3 DNA sequence: TGTGCCAGCAGCCAAGGGCCAGAAGCTTTCTTT.

The chain couples TRBV19 to TRBJ2-1; the match to TRBD2 covers 10 bases. The CDR3 spans 16 residues. J gave up 5 bases and V 4 bases, and 8 bases lay outside the gene matches. Germline loops: CDR1 LNHDA, CDR2 SQIVND (reference sequence). CDR3 DNA sequence: TGTGCCAGTAGTAGCCCACTAGCGGGGCGTCACAATGAGCAGTTCTTC. This codes for CASSSPLAGRHNEQFF.

The V gene is TRBV28, the J gene TRBJ1-5; 7 bases agree with TRBD1. The germline V gene has CDR1 MDHEN and CDR2 SYDVKM. Trimming cost V 2 bases and J 1 base; bases outside gene matches: 2. The CDR3 runs 15 residues. CDR3 bases: TGTGCCAGCAGTTTAAGAGGGGGCAGCAATCAGCCCCAGCATTTT. It is translated as CASSLRGGSNQPQHF.

The chain is built from TRBV6-1 and TRBJ2-5, with D maybe TRBD1 (5 bases). The germline gives CDR1 MNHNS, CDR2 SASEGT. Trimming cost V 2 bases and J 6 bases, with 19 bases left between them. The CDR3 consists of 16 residues. The CDR3 DNA is TGTGCCAGCAGTGAAACATTCGACAGATCAGCGAAGACCCAGTACTTC. Protein product: CASSETFDRSAKTQYF.

V and J are TRBV5-1 and TRBJ2-1; 12 nucleotides agree with TRBD2. CDR1 and CDR2 (germline): SGHRS, YFSETQ. CDR3 length: 15 amino acids. Trimming at V came to 1 base and at J to 8 bases, leaving 4 bases not matched to a gene. In DNA, the CDR3 is TGCGCCAGCAGCTTGAGGCTAGCGGGGGGGTATGAGCAGTTCTTC. It is translated as CASSLRLAGGYEQFF.

The V call is TRBV28, the J call TRBJ1-1; D is ambiguous. CDR3 length equals 15 residues. V was clipped by 5 bases and J by 3 bases, with 16 bases between them. Germline V gene lookup returns CDR1 MDHEN and CDR2 SYDVKM. The CDR3: CASSPGVGLDTEAFF. CDR3 DNA sequence: TGTGCCAGCAGTCCCGGGGTGGGGTTGGACACTGAAGCTTTCTTT.

In its sample, this clone was seen once. The chain is built from TRBV28 and TRBJ1-4; TRBD1 is a possible D gene (5 bases). The CDR3 spans 13 residues. Trimming cost V 7 bases and J 6 bases, with 12 bases left between them. Germline V gene lookup returns CDR1 MDHEN and CDR2 SYDVKM. The CDR3 here is CASTGGRHEKLFF. The CDR3 DNA is TGTGCCAGCACGGGGGGTCGCCATGAAAAACTGTTTTTT.

V gene TRBV28 combines with J gene TRBJ2-3; 7 positions agree with TRBD2. The CDR3 contains 15 residues. The V gene's germline CDR1 is MDHEN and CDR2 SYDVKM. With 1 base clipped from V and 5 bases from J, the junction kept 6 bases outside the gene matches. The CDR3: CASSLYLAERDTQYF. In DNA, the CDR3 is TGTGCCAGCAGTTTATACCTAGCGGAGCGAGATACGCAGTATTTT.

This sequence joins TRBV6-1 and TRBJ2-5; TRBD2 is a possible D gene (5 bases). TRBJ2-7 explains the end of the DNA better; the J call may be wrong. Germline-derived CDR1 and CDR2 are MNHNS and SASEGT. The CDR3 extends over 12 amino acids. In DNA, the CDR3 is TGTGCCAGCAGTGTAGAGGGATTCGAGCAGTACTTC. Its protein is CASSVEGFEQYF.

The chain joins TRBV2 to TRBJ2-7; TRBD2 aligns across 13 bases. Germline trimming cut 5 bases from V and 2 bases from J; bases unmatched to any gene: 3. The CDR3 is 15 amino acids. Germline-derived CDR1 and CDR2 are SNHLY and FYNNEI. The CDR3 loop reads CASSSLAGGTYEQYF. The CDR3, as DNA: TGTGCCAGCAGTTCACTAGCGGGGGGGACCTACGAGCAGTACTTC. Combining the CDR3 with reference TRBV2 and TRBJ2-7 gives the whole variable domain EPEVTQTPSHQVTQMGQEVILRCVPISNHLYFYWYRQILGQKVEFLVSFYNNEISEKSEIFDDQFSVERPDGSNFTLKIRSTKLEDSAMYFCASSSLAGGTYEQYFGPGTRLTVT.

This rearrangement joins TRBV7-9 to TRBJ1-6, with D maybe TRBD1 (5 bases). Germline V gene sequence: CDR1 SEHNR, CDR2 FQNEAQ (reference sequence). CDR3 length: 17 amino acids. V lost 5 bases and J lost 0, with 14 bases in between. This chain's CDR3 is CASSPGGGSSYNSPLHF. CDR3 bases: TGTGCCAGCAGCCCCGGGGGGGGAAGCTCCTATAATTCACCCCTCCACTTT.

This chain connects TRBV5-1 to TRBJ2-5; 7 nucleotides agree with TRBD1. J was trimmed by 2 bases and V by 3 bases; bases with no gene match: 4. Germline V lookup: CDR1 SGHRS, CDR2 YFSETQ. The CDR3 sequence is 14 residues long. The CDR3 loop is CASSSRQGQETQYF. CDR3 coding DNA: TGCGCCAGCAGCTCCCGACAGGGACAAGAGACCCAGTACTTC.

The rearrangement joins TRBV29-1 to TRBJ2-1, with D perhaps TRBD2 (7 bases). V lost 3 bases to trimming and J lost 9 bases, with 21 bases between them. CDR1 is SQVTM and CDR2 is ANQGSEA in the germline V gene. The CDR3 runs to 15 residues. The CDR3 is CSVERGGGVTSEQFF. The CDR3 region has the DNA TGCAGCGTTGAGAGGGGAGGGGGTGTAACATCTGAGCAGTTCTTC.

The rearrangement joins TRBV6-6 to TRBJ2-5, with TRBD1 matching 11 bases. The end of the DNA is better explained by TRBJ2-7, so the J call may be wrong. The CDR3 has 15 residues. Germline CDR1 MNHNY, CDR2 SVGAGI (reference sequence). The CDR3 sequence: CASTLRTGGVYEQYF. CDR3 DNA: TGTGCCAGCACCCTACGGACAGGGGGCGTTTACGAGCAGTACTTC.

This clone was detected only a few times. The rearrangement uses TRBV5-5 and TRBJ1-1, with TRBD1 as a possible D gene (6 bases). Germline-derived CDR1 and CDR2 are SGHKS and YYEKEE (reference sequence). V lost 0 bases to trimming and J lost 6 bases, with 12 bases between them. The CDR3 has 14 residues. This chain's CDR3 is CASSLGQGLSEAFF. The CDR3 DNA reads TGTGCCAGCAGCTTGGGGCAGGGGTTATCTGAAGCTTTCTTT.

The J gene is TRBJ1-1, the V gene TRBV23-1, with 7 nucleotides matching TRBD1. TRBV23-1 is reported as an ORF; its role is uncertain. V dropped 7 bases and J dropped 0; count of bases not matched to a gene: 11. This CDR3 spans 16 amino acids. Here the CDR3 reads CASTYRGFGMNTEAFF. The CDR3 DNA is TGCGCCAGCACATACAGGGGTTTTGGCATGAACACTGAAGCTTTCTTT.

The rearrangement links TRBV30 to TRBJ1-1; 8 nucleotides align to TRBD1. V trimming: 8 bases; J trimming: 2 bases; junction bases outside the gene matches: 7. The CDR3 is 13 residues long. CDR1 and CDR2 (germline): GTSNPN, SVGIG (reference sequence). The CDR3 sequence: CAAGQEFNTEAFF. The CDR3 coding sequence is TGTGCCGCGGGACAGGAGTTTAACACTGAAGCTTTCTTT. The full variable domain, with the rest looked up from reference TRBV30 and TRBJ1-1, is SQTIHQWPATLVQPVGSPLSLECTVEGTSNPNLYWYRQAAGRGLQLLFYSVGIGQISSEVPQNLSASRPQDRQFILSSKKLLLSDSGFYLCAAGQEFNTEAFFGQGTRLTVV.

The rearrangement joins TRBV7-2 to TRBJ1-6; 9 bases map to TRBD1. The CDR3 totals 15 residues. V trimming: 5 bases; J trimming: 10 bases; junction bases outside the gene matches: 9. The germline V gene encodes CDR1 SGHTA and CDR2 FQGNSA. The CDR3 DNA follows: TGTGCCAGCAGCCCTCTACAGGGGGCAGGGTCACCCCTCCACTTT. This translates into CASSPLQGAGSPLHF.

The CDR3 bases are TGTGCCAGCAGTTACAGCTTCCAAGAGACCCAGTACTTC. This encodes CASSYSFQETQYF. The rearrangement joins TRBV6-5 to TRBJ2-5; D gene ambiguous. From germline, CDR1 is MNHEY and CDR2 SVGAGI. V lost 2 bases to trimming and J lost 1 base, with 5 bases between them. The CDR3 is 13 residues long.

In its sample, this clone was seen once. The gene calls are TRBV28 and TRBJ2-3, with 7 positions matching TRBD2. The V gene's germline CDR1 is MDHEN and CDR2 SYDVKM. The CDR3 has 15 amino acids. The junction had 3 bases not matched to a gene; V was cut back by 3 bases and J by 0 bases. The CDR3 here is CASSFAGASTDTQYF. The CDR3 DNA follows: TGTGCCAGCAGTTTTGCGGGAGCTAGCACAGATACGCAGTATTTT.

The genes are TRBV2 and TRBJ2-3; 11 nucleotides match TRBD2. Germline trimming cut 5 bases from V and 2 bases from J; bases unmatched to any gene: 6. CDR1 is SNHLY, CDR2 FYNNEI, per germline. CDR3 length: 16 amino acids. DNA for the CDR3: TGTGCCAGCAGTATCGGGACTAGCGGCCCCACAGATACGCAGTATTTT. Encoded protein: CASSIGTSGPTDTQYF.

The chain links TRBV27 to TRBJ2-7; 7 bases are a match to TRBD1. CDR1 is MNHEY and CDR2 is SMNVEV in the germline V gene (reference sequence). V was clipped by 8 bases and J by 4 bases; unmatched bases: 5. The length of the CDR3 is 12 residues. The CDR3 loop is CASGDRVYEQYF. DNA for the CDR3: TGTGCCAGCGGAGACAGGGTTTACGAGCAGTACTTC.

V and J are TRBV11-2 and TRBJ2-7; D unresolved. V lost 5 bases and J lost 0, with 14 bases in between. The CDR3 spans 15 residues. The V gene's germline CDR1 is SGHAT and CDR2 FQNNGV. The CDR3 DNA reads as TGTGCCAGCAGCCCCAGACAAGAACCCTCCTACGAGCAGTACTTC. Translating it yields CASSPRQEPSYEQYF.

The rearrangement joins TRBV9 to TRBJ2-5; no clear D gene. Trimming left V 0 bases short and J 6 bases short, with 9 bases between. The germline V gene encodes CDR1 SGDLS and CDR2 YYNGEE. CDR3 length: 13 residues. For the CDR3, the DNA is TGTGCCAGCAGCGTAGATGAGGTGCAGACCCAGTACTTC. It codes for CASSVDEVQTQYF.

This chain links TRBV19 with TRBJ1-1; D is uncertain. The V gene lost 6 bases and the J gene lost 7 bases, with 12 bases spanning the gap. Germline values: CDR1 LNHDA, CDR2 SQIVND (reference sequence). This CDR3 contains 12 residues. DNA for the CDR3: TGTGCCAGTAGAGGTTACGGGGATGAAGCTTTCTTT. Residues: CASRGYGDEAFF.

The rearrangement joins TRBV9 to TRBJ2-5; 7 positions agree with TRBD2. V lost 2 bases and J lost 2; bases outside the gene matches: 6. There are 15 residues in the CDR3. Germline V gene sequence: CDR1 SGDLS, CDR2 YYNGEE. As DNA, the CDR3 is TGTGCCAGCAGCGTGGGCGGGGGAGGACAAGAGACCCAGTACTTC. Encoded protein: CASSVGGGGQETQYF.

The CDR3 reads CASKSRAVNSPLHF. Here the CDR3 DNA reads TGCGCCAGCAAATCGAGGGCAGTTAATTCACCCCTCCACTTT. The chain combines TRBV10-1 with TRBJ1-6; D is uncertain. From germline, CDR1 is WNHNN and CDR2 SYGVQD (reference sequence). The CDR3 consists of 14 residues. Trimming shortened V by 7 bases and J by 6 bases, and 13 bases separated the two germline ends.